These 11 T cell receptor beta chains came from one sample sequenced in a study of T cell changes during pregnancy in multiple sclerosis. Here immunoSEQ multiplex PCR was the method, and the copy in TCRdb shows in-frame clones only, minus some. Found here are around 110,000 clones, around 90% of them singletons; the top ten hold about 1.6%. The sequenced sample was peripheral blood, obtained before pregnancy. The receptors were gathered from a female donor with multiple sclerosis, enrolled in a pregnancy study.

The rearrangement links TRBV7-3 to TRBJ1-1, with D hard to call. Germline lookup yields CDR1 SGHTA and CDR2 FQGTGA. Trimming left V 3 bases short and J 5 bases short, with 10 bases between. CDR3 length: 13 residues. CDR3 bases: TGTGCCAGCAGCTTCGGGTGGGAGACTGAAGCTTTCTTT. It specifies CASSFGWETEAFF.

CDR3 in DNA: TGTGCCAGCAGTTACTCGATACAGGGGGCATTCTATGGCTACACCTTC. Translation: CASSYSIQGAFYGYTF. J is TRBJ1-2 and V is TRBV6-5; 9 positions agree with TRBD1. Germline CDR1 MNHEY, CDR2 SVGAGI. The V gene end was trimmed by 0 bases and the J gene end by 4 bases; junction bases not matched to a gene: 6. The length of the CDR3 is 16 residues.

This clone was seen a single time. This rearrangement joins TRBV18 to TRBJ2-7; 9 bases align to TRBD1. Germline-derived CDR1 and CDR2 are KGHSH and LQKENI. Germline trimming cut 3 bases from V and 2 bases from J; bases unmatched to any gene: 2. The CDR3 runs to 14 residues. The CDR3 nucleotides are TGTGCCAGCTCACCGGGACAGGGTCCCTACGAGCAGTACTTC. It yields the protein CASSPGQGPYEQYF.

CDR3 region: CASSSAPRGTEAFF. In DNA, the CDR3 is TGTGCCAGCAGTTCGGCTCCTCGAGGGACTGAAGCTTTCTTT. The chain combines TRBV28 with TRBJ1-1; D unresolved. CDR1 is MDHEN and CDR2 is SYDVKM in the germline V gene. With 4 bases removed from V and 5 bases from J, the gap between germline ends came to 14 bases. The CDR3 has 14 amino acids.

The genes are TRBV19 and TRBJ2-3; 10 bases map to TRBD1. V lost 5 bases, J lost 0 bases, and 8 bases stayed unmatched. The CDR3 extends over 17 amino acids. CDR1 and CDR2 (germline): LNHDA, SQIVND (reference sequence). CDR3 region: CASSSIGTGESTDTQYF. The DNA of the CDR3 is TGTGCCAGTAGTTCCATTGGGACAGGGGAAAGCACAGATACGCAGTATTTT.

The chain employs TRBV7-9 and TRBJ2-1; 7 nucleotides agree with TRBD1. The ends lost 5 bases at V and 2 bases at J; junction bases unmatched: 9. Germline V gives CDR1 SEHNR, CDR2 FQNEAQ (reference sequence). The CDR3 runs 16 residues. This CDR3 is CASSLNRGVTYNEQFF. The CDR3, as DNA: TGTGCCAGCAGCCTCAACAGGGGTGTCACCTACAATGAGCAGTTCTTC.

The rearrangement uses TRBV25-1 and TRBJ2-1; possibly TRBD2 for D (6 bases). The CDR3 loop spans 13 amino acids. Deletions cut 2 bases from V and 8 bases from J, with 10 bases between. Germline CDR1 and CDR2: MGHDK and SYGVNS. Written as DNA, the CDR3 is TGTGCCAGCAGTGAACTGACTAGTTATGAGCAGTTCTTC. Encoded protein: CASSELTSYEQFF.

The chain employs TRBV19 and TRBJ2-5; the D is unclear. Germline lookup yields CDR1 LNHDA and CDR2 SQIVND (reference sequence). Trimming took off 3 bases at V and 1 base at J, with 12 bases between the two ends. There are 15 residues in the CDR3. Written as DNA, the CDR3 is TGTGCCAGTAGTATTGGCAACAGTTTCCAAGAGACCCAGTACTTC. Protein product: CASSIGNSFQETQYF.

The chain links TRBV7-9 to TRBJ2-3; 12 bases agree with TRBD2. Looked up from germline, CDR1 is SEHNR and CDR2 is FQNEAQ (reference sequence). The CDR3 sequence is 13 residues long. V lost 8 bases and J lost 6; bases outside the gene matches: 3. As DNA, the CDR3 is TGTGCCAGCGGACTAGCGGGAACGGATACGCAGTATTTT. Its translation: CASGLAGTDTQYF.

The chain combines TRBV5-4 with TRBJ1-2, with 10 bases matching TRBD1. V lost 5 bases to trimming and J lost 8 bases; unmatched junction nucleotides: 12. The germline V gene encodes CDR1 SGHNT and CDR2 YYREEE (reference sequence). CDR3 length: 15 amino acids. CDR3 residues: CASSPPRQGARGYTF. The CDR3 DNA follows: TGTGCCAGCAGTCCTCCGCGACAGGGGGCGAGAGGCTACACCTTC.

The chain recombines TRBV5-4 with TRBJ2-3, with 12 bases matching TRBD1. There are 15 residues in the CDR3. CDR1 and CDR2 (germline): SGHNT, YYREEE (reference sequence). The junction had 3 bases not matched to a gene; V was cut back by 4 bases and J by 3 bases. The CDR3 DNA reads as TGTGCCAGCAGCGTGGGACAGGGGGCGACAGATACGCAGTATTTT. It yields the protein CASSVGQGATDTQYF.